This is a list of T cell receptor beta chains from one sample in a study of blood T cell repertoires in COVID-19. Profiling relied on immunoSEQ multiplex PCR, and the TCRdb table lists in-frame clones only, not all of them. The table lists approximately 250,000 clones, more than 80% of them singletons. The sequencing sample was made of PBMCs or T cells enriched from blood (not recorded which). These receptors all stem from a woman in her twenties or thirties with acute COVID-19. Both conserved end residues are part of each CDR3. D genes are given only for firm matches. Not every row has a clone size; where given, it reads once, few, many or a size class.

TRBJ2-1	NA	TRBV29-1	NA	CSVRVDSSYNEQFF	TGCAGCGTTCGGGTGGACAGCTCCTACAATGAGCAGTTCTTC
TRBJ2-2	NA	TRBV24-1	TRBD2	CATSDFTSGSLGTGELFF	TGTGCCACCAGTGATTTTACTAGCGGGAGCCTCGGCACCGGGGAGCTGTTTTTT
TRBJ2-3	NA	TRBV2	TRBD2	CASKPGRTSTDTQYF	TGTGCCAGCAAACCCGGGAGGACTAGCACAGATACGCAGTATTTT
TRBJ2-1	NA	TRBV29-1	NA	CSVEVTSGEQFF	TGCAGCGTTGAAGTGACTAGTGGTGAGCAGTTCTTC
TRBJ2-7	few	TRBV5-4	TRBD2	CASSEVAGVYEQYF	TGTGCCAGCAGCGAAGTAGCGGGAGTGTACGAGCAGTACTTC
TRBJ2-1	NA	TRBV7-8	TRBD2	CASSLQLAAYNEQFF	TGTGCCAGCAGCTTACAACTAGCGGCCTACAATGAGCAGTTCTTC
TRBJ1-2	once	TRBV2	NA	CASSEVGRVDGYTF	TGTGCCAGCAGTGAAGTCGGCAGGGTGGATGGCTACACCTTC
TRBJ1-2	NA	TRBV12-3/TRBV12-4	NA	CASSSQGLGYTF	TGTGCCAGCAGTTCTCAGGGTTTAGGCTACACCTTC
TRBJ2-3	NA	TRBV3-1/TRBV3-2	TRBD2	CASSRQTTSASSTDTQYF	TGTGCCAGCAGCCGTCAGACGACTAGCGCGTCTAGCACAGATACGCAGTATTTT
TRBJ2-4	once	TRBV4-1	NA	CASKRLLDSLAKNIQYF	TGCGCCAGCAAAAGGCTTCTTGACTCACTAGCCAAAAACATTCAGTACTTC
TRBJ1-1	NA	TRBV7-9	NA	CASSLEPGTPNTEAFF	TGTGCCAGCAGCTTAGAGCCGGGAACCCCGAACACTGAAGCTTTCTTT
TRBJ2-7	once	TRBV5-1	TRBD1	CASSLEGGVSSYEQYF	TGCGCCAGCAGCTTGGAAGGGGGCGTTAGCTCCTACGAGCAGTACTTC
TRBJ2-3	NA	TRBV5-1	TRBD2	CASSYGTSGKGDTQYF	TGCGCCAGCAGCTACGGGACTAGCGGGAAAGGGGATACGCAGTATTTT
TRBJ1-1	NA	TRBV5-1	TRBD1	CASSAQGQGGRGTEAFF	TGCGCCAGCAGCGCCCAGGGACAGGGGGGTCGCGGCACTGAAGCTTTCTTT
TRBJ2-5	once	TRBV5-1	NA	CASSLGATGETQYF	TGCGCCAGCAGCTTGGGGGCAACCGGCGAGACCCAGTACTTC
TRBJ1-1	once	TRBV3-1/TRBV3-2	NA	CASSQDSLEAFF	TGTGCCAGCAGCCAAGACAGTTTAGAAGCTTTCTTT
TRBJ2-7	NA	TRBV6-5	NA	CASRTQGGPYEQYF	TGTGCCAGCAGGACACAGGGCGGACCCTACGAGCAGTACTTC
TRBJ1-1	once	TRBV28	NA	CASSSTENTEAFF	TGTGCCAGCAGCTCGACAGAAAACACTGAAGCTTTCTTT
TRBJ2-1	NA	TRBV6-5	TRBD2	CASSHTSGEYNEQFF	TGTGCCAGCAGTCACACTAGCGGGGAATACAATGAGCAGTTCTTC
TRBJ2-3	NA	TRBV2	TRBD1	CASSLQGAGTDTQYF	TGTGCCAGCAGTTTACAGGGGGCCGGCACAGATACGCAGTATTTT
TRBJ2-1	NA	TRBV11-2	NA	CASSLDLENEQFF	TGTGCCAGCAGCTTAGATCTAGAGAATGAGCAGTTCTTC
TRBJ1-4	NA	TRBV2	NA	CASSPGTNEKLFF	TGTGCCAGCAGTCCAGGAACTAATGAAAAACTGTTTTTT
TRBJ1-1	NA	TRBV10-3	TRBD1	CATGQDHTEAFF	TGTGCCACCGGACAGGATCACACTGAAGCTTTCTTT
TRBJ2-7	NA	TRBV24-1	NA	CATSDRDTAYEQYF	TGTGCCACCAGTGACCGGGACACAGCCTACGAGCAGTACTTC
TRBJ2-7	once	TRBV6-4	NA	CASTPGRTYEQYF	TGTGCCAGCACCCCGGGTCGAACCTACGAGCAGTACTTC
TRBJ2-3	NA	TRBV7-9	TRBD1	CASRPRGGGTGGTDTQYF	TGTGCCAGCAGGCCAAGGGGAGGCGGGACAGGGGGCACAGATACGCAGTATTTT
TRBJ2-3	once	TRBV6-5	NA	CASRDSGSQYF	TGTGCCAGCCGGGACAGCGGGAGCCAGTATTTT
TRBJ2-1	NA	TRBV7-6	NA	CASSLALSGLHEQFF	TGTGCCAGCAGCTTAGCGCTAAGCGGCCTGCATGAGCAGTTCTTC
TRBJ2-1	NA	TRBV9	NA	CASSVVSSSFNEQFF	TGTGCCAGCAGCGTAGTGAGTAGCTCGTTCAATGAGCAGTTCTTC
TRBJ1-1	NA	TRBV5-8	TRBD1	CASSLAQGLGTEAFF	TGTGCCAGCAGCTTGGCACAGGGGCTGGGCACTGAAGCTTTCTTT
TRBJ2-1	once	TRBV30	TRBD2	CAWSVQGIWTSGMLYNEQFF	TGTGCCTGGAGTGTACAGGGGATATGGACTAGCGGGATGCTTTATAATGAGCAGTTCTTC
TRBJ2-7	NA	TRBV19	TRBD1	CASSTGTGLSEQYF	TGTGCCAGTAGTACGGGGACAGGGCTCTCCGAGCAGTACTTC
TRBJ2-7	NA	TRBV28	NA	CASSLSRVHEQYF	TGTGCCAGCAGTTTAAGCAGGGTCCACGAGCAGTACTTC
TRBJ2-3	NA	TRBV7-8	TRBD2	CASSFGLAGGGRDTQYF	TGTGCCAGCAGCTTCGGTCTAGCGGGAGGAGGCAGAGATACGCAGTATTTT
TRBJ1-1	NA	TRBV10-2	NA	CASNVEGETEAFF	TGCGCCAGCAACGTTGAGGGGGAGACTGAAGCTTTCTTT
TRBJ2-3	NA	TRBV2	TRBD2	CASNRLASFTDTQYF	TGTGCCAGCAATCGACTAGCAAGTTTCACAGATACGCAGTATTTT
TRBJ2-3	NA	TRBV28	NA	CASQGGRASDTQYF	TGTGCCAGCCAAGGGGGGAGGGCCAGTGATACGCAGTATTTT
TRBJ2-1	NA	TRBV7-6	TRBD2	CASSLGGSFSGEQFF	TGTGCCAGCAGCTTAGGCGGGAGTTTTTCCGGTGAGCAGTTCTTC
TRBJ1-6	NA	TRBV5-1	NA	CASPKIPQCNSPLHF	TGCGCCAGCCCTAAGATCCCCCAATGTAATTCACCCCTCCACTTT
TRBJ2-7	NA	TRBV14	TRBD2	CASSLIGGLAAYEQYF	TGTGCCAGCAGCCTCATCGGGGGACTAGCGGCCTACGAGCAGTACTTC
TRBJ1-3	NA	TRBV14	NA	CASSRPYRSSGNTIYF	TGTGCCAGCAGCCGCCCGTACAGGAGCTCTGGAAACACCATATATTTT
TRBJ1-6	NA	TRBV5-1	TRBD1	CASKSQGEVGSPLHF	TGCGCCAGCAAGTCACAGGGGGAAGTTGGGTCACCCCTCCACTTT
TRBJ2-2	NA	TRBV18	NA	CAAASGAGGELFF	TGTGCCGCAGCGTCGGGAGCTGGCGGGGAGCTGTTTTTT
TRBJ2-5	NA	TRBV27	NA	CASRPNQGTQETQYF	TGTGCCAGCAGACCCAATCAGGGGACCCAAGAGACCCAGTACTTC
TRBJ1-2	NA	TRBV24-1	TRBD1	CATSDSRTGAYGYTF	TGTGCCACCAGTGACTCAAGGACAGGCGCCTATGGCTACACCTTC
TRBJ1-2	NA	TRBV14	NA	CASSLQGVNYGYTF	TGTGCCAGCAGCCTACAGGGTGTGAACTATGGCTACACCTTC
TRBJ2-5	NA	TRBV19	TRBD2	CASSGGLAGVVQETQYF	TGTGCCAGTAGTGGGGGACTAGCGGGAGTCGTCCAAGAGACCCAGTACTTC